A selection of T cell receptor beta chains follows, all from one sample in a study of beta chain features in type 1 diabetes. Clones were sequenced by immunoSEQ multiplex PCR, and TCRdb holds only the in-frame ones, with some missing. The sample includes about 360,000 clones, around 12% of them seen just once. The sample was naive CD4+ T cells from blood. Receptors were obtained from a woman aged 18-29 years with type 1 diabetes. Both conserved end residues are part of each CDR3. D genes are given only for firm matches. A clone size is listed for some rows: how often the clone was seen (once, few, many), or a class if it is expanded.

j_call | v_call | d_call | clone_size | cdr3_aa | cdr3_nt
TRBJ2-1 | TRBV25-1 | - | few | CASKGLIYNEQFF | TGTGCCAGCAAGGGACTCATCTACAATGAGCAGTTCTTC
TRBJ2-1 | TRBV29-1 | TRBD1 | few | CSAEGQGDRNEQFF | TGCAGCGCCGAGGGGCAGGGGGACCGCAATGAGCAGTTCTTC
TRBJ1-2 | TRBV30 | TRBD1 | few | CASTQGADGYTF | TGTGCCTCGACCCAGGGGGCGGATGGCTACACCTTC
TRBJ2-3 | TRBV30 | - | - | CAWSPPPGVVRQYF | TGTGCCTGGAGTCCGCCTCCGGGTGTTGTCAGGCAGTATTTT
TRBJ1-1 | TRBV7-9 | TRBD1 | few | CASSPDRMNTEAFF | TGTGCCAGCAGCCCGGACAGGATGAACACTGAAGCTTTCTTT
TRBJ2-5 | TRBV30 | TRBD2 | few | CAFKLAEYQETQYF | TGTGCTTTCAAACTAGCGGAGTACCAAGAGACCCAGTACTTC
TRBJ2-6 | TRBV5-1 | - | - | CASRAGSGANVLTF | TGCGCCAGCAGAGCCGGTTCTGGGGCCAACGTCCTGACTTTC
TRBJ2-1 | TRBV4-3 | TRBD2 | - | CASSQAPLAGAPNEQFF | TGCGCCAGCAGCCAAGCCCCCTTAGCGGGGGCCCCTAATGAGCAGTTCTTC
TRBJ2-7 | TRBV30 | - | few | CAWSTPGGMYEQYF | TGTGCCTGGAGTACACCTGGCGGGATGTACGAGCAGTACTTC
TRBJ2-4 | TRBV7-2 | - | few | CASSLSSIAKNIQYF | TGTGCCAGCAGCCTTAGCAGTATAGCCAAAAACATTCAGTACTTC
TRBJ1-4 | TRBV4-3 | - | few | CASSQGGRTPATNEKLFF | TGCGCCAGCAGCCAAGGGGGCAGGACCCCGGCAACTAATGAAAAACTGTTTTTT
TRBJ2-1 | TRBV4-2 | - | - | CASSQVGRADYNEQFF | TGTGCCAGCAGCCAAGTTGGGCGGGCTGACTACAATGAGCAGTTCTTC
TRBJ1-5 | TRBV20-1 | - | - | CSVGHGEPQHF | TGCAGTGTGGGACACGGGGAGCCCCAGCATTTT
TRBJ2-6 | TRBV23-1 | - | few | CASGGDSSTSGANVLTF | TGCGCCAGCGGCGGGGACAGTTCCACCTCGGGGGCCAACGTCCTGACTTTC
TRBJ1-2 | TRBV6-6 | TRBD1 | - | CASSHTTGRYGYTF | TGTGCCAGCAGCCACACGACAGGGAGGTATGGCTACACCTTC
TRBJ1-4 | TRBV7-9 | TRBD1 | - | CASSLYVGDRAVLFF | TGTGCCAGCAGCTTATATGTCGGAGACAGGGCCGTCCTGTTTTTT
TRBJ2-5 | TRBV9 | - | few | CASSEGVLRWETQYF | TGTGCCAGCAGCGAGGGGGTTTTACGGTGGGAGACCCAGTACTTC
TRBJ2-5 | TRBV5-4 | - | - | CASSLGGSFQETQYF | TGTGCCAGCAGCTTGGGAGGTAGCTTCCAAGAGACCCAGTACTTC
TRBJ2-1 | TRBV7-9 | - | few | CASGGYYNEQFF | TGTGCCAGCGGGGGCTACTACAATGAGCAGTTCTTC
TRBJ2-7 | TRBV6-5 | TRBD1 | once | CASRPTGMLSEQYF | TGTGCCAGCAGGCCGACAGGGATGCTGAGCGAGCAGTACTTC
TRBJ2-5 | TRBV18 | - | few | CASSPRDGTKETQYF | TGTGCCAGCTCACCCCGGGACGGGACAAAAGAGACCCAGTACTTC
TRBJ2-1 | TRBV25-1 | - | - | CASSESAGRNEQFF | TGTGCCAGCAGTGAATCGGCAGGCCGGAATGAGCAGTTCTTC
TRBJ1-2 | TRBV30 | - | - | CAWSALRGGYGYTF | TGTGCCTGGAGTGCACTTAGAGGGGGCTATGGCTACACCTTC
TRBJ2-1 | TRBV21-1 | - | few | CASSTPAYNEQFF | TGTGCCAGCAGCACCCCAGCCTACAATGAGCAGTTCTTC
TRBJ2-7 | TRBV6-5 | TRBD1 | few | CASTATGSYEQYF | TGTGCCAGCACCGCGACAGGGAGCTACGAGCAGTACTTC
TRBJ2-3 | TRBV10-3 | TRBD2 | - | CAIKGGSFGADTQYF | TGTGCCATCAAGGGCGGGAGCTTTGGCGCAGATACGCAGTATTTT
TRBJ2-7 | TRBV5-1 | - | few | CASSTRGGAGYEQYF | TGCGCCAGCAGCACCCGTGGCGGCGCCGGCTACGAGCAGTACTTC
TRBJ2-1 | TRBV2 | - | few | CASSATRQQFF | TGTGCCAGCAGTGCGACTAGGCAGCAGTTCTTC
TRBJ1-4 | TRBV4-1 | TRBD1 | few | CASSRLWTGKEKLFF | TGCGCCAGCAGCCGGCTTTGGACAGGGAAAGAAAAACTGTTTTTT
TRBJ1-1 | TRBV4-3 | - | - | CASSQGGAGNTEAFF | TGCGCCAGCAGCCAAGGAGGAGCGGGGAACACTGAAGCTTTCTTT
TRBJ1-1 | TRBV19 | TRBD1 | - | CASSTGTAGEAFF | TGTGCCAGTAGTACTGGGACAGCAGGTGAAGCTTTCTTT
TRBJ1-2 | TRBV30 | - | few | CAWSQGHSNYGYTF | TGTGCCTGGTCCCAGGGACACTCTAACTATGGCTACACCTTC
TRBJ1-1 | TRBV29-1 | - | few | CSGQQGASTEAFF | TGCAGCGGACAACAGGGTGCGAGCACTGAAGCTTTCTTT
TRBJ1-2 | TRBV15 | - | few | CATSSGQLSYGYTF | TGTGCCACCAGCAGTGGACAGCTTAGCTATGGCTACACCTTC
TRBJ2-5 | TRBV7-2 | - | few | CASSRRAGSETQYF | TGTGCCAGCAGCCGGAGGGCGGGGTCGGAGACCCAGTACTTC
TRBJ2-3 | TRBV30 | TRBD2 | few | CAWTFGTSKDTQYF | TGTGCCTGGACGTTTGGGACTAGCAAAGATACGCAGTATTTT
TRBJ2-7 | TRBV4-1 | TRBD2 | - | CASRSSGSHEQYF | TGCGCCAGCAGGAGTAGCGGGAGCCACGAGCAGTACTTC
TRBJ2-3 | TRBV7-9 | TRBD2 | - | CASSLSRTSSTDTQYF | TGTGCCAGCAGCTTATCGAGGACTAGTAGCACAGATACGCAGTATTTT
TRBJ2-7 | TRBV4-2 | - | - | CASSQDLARESTYEQYF | TGTGCCAGCAGCCAAGATCTCGCCAGGGAATCCACCTACGAGCAGTACTTC
TRBJ2-1 | TRBV25-1 | - | - | CASSESYVAGIQQFF | TGTGCCAGCAGTGAAAGTTATGTTGCGGGGATCCAGCAGTTCTTC
TRBJ2-1 | TRBV7-2 | TRBD2 | - | CASSALLASSNEQFF | TGTGCCAGCAGCGCCTTACTAGCGTCCTCTAATGAGCAGTTCTTC
TRBJ2-1 | TRBV7-9 | - | few | CASSSEESRVAEQFF | TGTGCCAGCAGCTCGGAGGAGAGTAGGGTTGCTGAGCAGTTCTTC
TRBJ2-7 | TRBV5-1 | TRBD2 | - | CASSPGRVPSSYEQYF | TGCGCCAGCAGCCCGGGGAGGGTCCCGAGCTCCTACGAGCAGTACTTC
TRBJ2-7 | TRBV28 | TRBD2 | - | CASSLGGYNEQYF | TGTGCCAGCAGTTTGGGAGGGTACAACGAGCAGTACTTC
TRBJ2-7 | TRBV10-3 | TRBD1 | few | CAISGTGGMGEQYF | TGTGCCATCAGCGGGACAGGGGGCATGGGCGAGCAGTACTTC
TRBJ2-3 | TRBV11-2 | - | few | CASSLSIQTDTQYF | TGTGCCAGCAGCTTGAGTATACAGACAGATACGCAGTATTTT
TRBJ1-4 | TRBV9 | TRBD1 | - | CASSVSQGATNEKLFF | TGTGCCAGCAGCGTCAGCCAGGGGGCAACTAATGAAAAACTGTTTTTT
TRBJ1-6 | TRBV11-3 | TRBD1 | - | CASSLWTGLSPLHF | TGTGCCAGCAGCTTGTGGACAGGTCTCTCACCCCTCCACTTT
TRBJ2-1 | TRBV5-1 | - | few | CASSLSGVGSYNEQFF | TGCGCCAGCAGCCTCTCGGGGGTCGGCTCCTACAATGAGCAGTTCTTC
TRBJ2-1 | TRBV28 | TRBD2 | - | CASTRTSGSLSEQFF | TGTGCCAGCACCCGTACTAGCGGGAGTTTGAGTGAGCAGTTCTTC